The rows below give T cell receptor beta chains drawn from one sample of a study of blood T cell repertoires in COVID-19. Sequenced by immunoSEQ multiplex PCR; TCRdb stores in-frame clones only, minus some. The repertoire holds about 88,000 clones, with roughly 90% as singletons. Input material: peripheral blood. The receptors here all came from a man aged 55 to 70 with acute or convalescent COVID-19. Both conserved end residues are part of each CDR3. Fields, in order: D gene, clone size, J gene, V gene, CDR3 protein, CDR3 DNA. D genes are given only for firm matches. Not every row has a clone size; where given, it reads once, few, many or a size class.

TRBD1	few	TRBJ2-3	TRBV19	CASSMGQGTDTQYF	TGTGCCAGTAGTATGGGACAGGGCACAGATACGCAGTATTTT
-	-	TRBJ2-5	TRBV9	CASSVASGGRETQYF	TGTGCCAGCAGCGTAGCATCTGGGGGCAGGGAGACCCAGTACTTC
TRBD2	-	TRBJ2-3	TRBV5-1	CASKEAGGADTQYF	TGCGCCAGCAAGGAAGCGGGAGGGGCCGATACGCAGTATTTT
-	-	TRBJ2-4	TRBV2	CASSESLIAKNIQYF	TGTGCCAGCAGTGAAAGCCTAATAGCCAAAAACATTCAGTACTTC
-	-	TRBJ1-1	TRBV4-3	CASSQGRGNMNTEAFF	TGCGCCAGCAGCCAAGGGCGGGGTAACATGAACACTGAAGCTTTCTTT
-	few	TRBJ2-7	TRBV21-1	CASSKGSRCYEQYF	TGTGCCAGCAGCAAAGGCTCGCGATGCTACGAGCAGTACTTC
-	-	TRBJ1-1	TRBV15	CATSRDHGRNTEAFF	TGTGCCACCAGCAGAGATCATGGCAGGAACACTGAAGCTTTCTTT
-	-	TRBJ2-7	TRBV11-3	CASSLVNSHPEQYF	TGTGCCAGCAGCTTAGTGAACTCGCATCCCGAGCAGTACTTC
TRBD2	-	TRBJ2-7	TRBV14	CASSPVRTSFGYEQYF	TGTGCCAGCAGCCCAGTCCGGACTAGTTTCGGCTACGAGCAGTACTTC
TRBD1	-	TRBJ2-1	TRBV6-5	CASRPGTATFNEQFF	TGTGCCAGCAGACCCGGGACAGCCACGTTCAATGAGCAGTTCTTC
TRBD2	-	TRBJ2-4	TRBV20-1	CSASANWGGLAKNIQYF	TGCAGTGCTAGTGCCAATTGGGGGGGATTAGCCAAAAACATTCAGTACTTC
TRBD2	once	TRBJ2-3	TRBV9	CASSGESGSRADTQYF	TGTGCCAGCAGCGGAGAAAGCGGGAGCAGAGCAGATACGCAGTATTTT
-	-	TRBJ2-2	TRBV7-6	CASSLGGRGTNTGELFF	TGTGCCAGCAGCCTCGGGGGCAGGGGGACGAACACCGGGGAGCTGTTTTTT
TRBD1	-	TRBJ2-3	TRBV7-3	CASSQTGGAGGDTQYF	TGTGCCAGCAGCCAGACAGGGGGCGCGGGAGGAGATACGCAGTATTTT
TRBD1	-	TRBJ2-5	TRBV18	CASSPRQGSGETQYF	TGTGCCAGCTCACCCCGACAGGGGTCCGGGGAGACCCAGTACTTC
-	-	TRBJ2-7	TRBV6-5	CASTPPDSYEQYF	TGTGCCAGCACCCCACCCGACAGCTACGAGCAGTACTTC
-	-	TRBJ1-1	TRBV7-9	CASSLGEMNTEAFF	TGTGCCAGCAGCTTAGGGGAGATGAACACTGAAGCTTTCTTT
TRBD2	once	TRBJ2-7	TRBV11-3	CASSPSGAPQQYF	TGTGCCAGCAGCCCTAGCGGGGCCCCGCAGCAGTACTTC
-	-	TRBJ2-7	TRBV6-5	CASFYYEQYF	TGTGCCTCCTTCTACTACGAGCAGTACTTC
-	-	TRBJ2-1	TRBV6-2/TRBV6-3	CASSYAGNEQFF	TGTGCCAGCAGTTACGCGGGGAATGAGCAGTTCTTC